This T cell receptor beta chain is drawn from a study of blood T cells in healthy people across ages. Study-wide results and caveats: Both naive CD4+ cell counts and diversity were greater in long-lived donors than in aged donors.

The donors, healthy Caucasians from Russia, were aged about 6 to 95. Per-sample PBMC isolation yielded at least 7 million cells. Every sample gave at least 5 micrograms of total RNA when it was extracted. Trimming removed 6 bases from V and 8 bases from J, with 19 bases in between. This CDR3 is 14 amino acids long. Germline V lookup: CDR1 MNHEY, CDR2 SVGAGI. Remarks on this clonotype: As yet, its antigen is unknown.

Sample-barcoded 5' priming and a J-beta primer mix drove a second PCR of roughly 7 to 11 cycles. TCRdb re-derived calls from the 5' RACE reads in MiXCR, one entry per CDR3 protein. The data contain around 1,700,000 distinct CDR3 sequences, roughly 27% of them singletons. This TCR derives from a woman younger than 45 in good health. Material for sequencing was blood. The genes are TRBV6-5 and TRBJ1-2; D unresolved. CDR3 in amino acids: CASSPADPTVGYTF. The CDR3 DNA follows: TGTGCCAGCAGCCCAGCCGACCCCACGGTCGGCTACACCTTC.